The next 28 T cell receptor beta chains were all read from a single sample in a study of tumor-infiltrating lymphocytes in primary liver carcinoma. Germline DNA was extracted alongside blood RNA, which was obtained from unsorted whole blood. Constant-region priming of about 0.5 ug total RNA yielded TCR beta cDNA. Three rounds of nested multiplex PCR with slightly modified ARM-PCR produced TCR beta libraries. A C-beta reverse primer was combined with TRBV1-TRBV30 forward primers in the first two PCR rounds, and each round had approximately 9 cycles. One entry per CDR3 protein, called by TCRdb with MiXCR from the multiplex PCR reads. The table has more than 150,000 distinct CDR3 sequences, roughly three fifths seen once. The specimen sequenced was peripheral blood. The source is a man between 35 and 55 years old with primary liver carcinoma and hepatitis B virus infection.

A remark on this clonotype: A read error may produce the germline difference seen at one junction end. The CDR3 DNA sequence: TGCGCCAGCGGCCAAAGGGAGGGTCCCGGAGGTGAGCAGTTCTTC. Its protein is CASGQREGPGGEQFF. The chain employs TRBV4-1 and TRBJ2-1, with TRBD2 matching 7 bases. Looked up from germline, CDR1 is MGHRA and CDR2 is YSYEKL. CDR3 length equals 15 residues.

With regard to this clonotype: The germline gene is not matched at one end of the junction; a read error may be the cause. This sequence joins TRBV6-5 and TRBJ1-1; TRBD1 aligns across 9 bases. Germline V gene lookup returns CDR1 MNHEY and CDR2 SVGAGI. This CDR3 contains 17 residues. The CDR3 DNA sequence: TGTGTCAGCACCCTGGACAGGGGACCTGGGCTGAGCGTCGAAGCTTTCTTT. Translating gives CVSTLDRGPGLSVEAFF.

The CDR3 sequence: CASNVGPNQETQYF. In DNA form, the CDR3 reads TGTGCCAGCAACGTGGGGCCGAACCAAGAGACCCAGTACTTC. V gene TRBV28 combines with J gene TRBJ2-5, with D possibly matching TRBD1 (5 bases). The V end was cut by 7 bases, the J end by 0 bases, with 12 bases between. The CDR3 has 14 amino acids. Germline values: CDR1 MDHEN, CDR2 SYDVKM.

The chain is built from TRBV12-3 or TRBV12-4 and TRBJ2-7; perhaps TRBD2 as D (6 bases). This CDR3 is built from 15 residues. Trimming removed 1 base at V and 1 base at J, with 11 bases between. CDR3 nucleotides: TGTGCCAGCAGTTTAGGGGCGGGGATTTCCTACGAGCAGTACTTC. This encodes CASSLGAGISYEQYF.

In regard to this clonotype: The junction shows a germline mismatch at one end, possibly a read error. The J gene is TRBJ2-7, the V gene TRBV7-8; D call uncertain. The CDR3 consists of 14 residues. Germline V gene sequence: CDR1 SGHVS, CDR2 FQNEAQ. This CDR3 is CASSLEISPCEQYF. CDR3 coding DNA: TGTGCCAGCAGTTTAGAGATAAGCCCCTGCGAGCAGTACTTC.

In its sample, this clonotype was seen a few times. J is TRBJ2-7 and V is TRBV12-3 or TRBV12-4; no clear D gene. Deletions cut 2 bases from V and 0 bases from J, with 11 bases between. There are 15 residues in the CDR3. In DNA form, the CDR3 reads TGTGCCAGCAGTTTAAGTCCACATAGCTCCTACGAGCAGTACTTC. Protein product: CASSLSPHSSYEQYF.

This clonotype was counted a few times. This chain links TRBV18 with TRBJ1-4; D call uncertain. Trimming took 3 bases from V and 4 from J, leaving 6 bases between them. The CDR3 is 13 residues long. Germline-derived CDR1 and CDR2 are KGHSH and LQKENI. This CDR3 is CASSPGVNEKLFF. DNA of the CDR3: TGTGCCAGCTCACCCGGGGTTAATGAAAAACTGTTTTTT. The whole variable domain, filled in from reference TRBV18 and TRBJ1-4, reads NAGVMQNPRHLVRRRGQEARLRCSPMKGHSHVYWYRQLPEEGLKFMVYLQKENIIDESGMPKERFSAEFPKEGPSILRIQQVVRGDSAAYFCASSPGVNEKLFFGSGTQLSVL.

A note on this clonotype: At one of its ends the junction is not consistent with the germline gene, which may arise from a read error. The chain combines TRBV11-1 with TRBJ2-3; D might be TRBD1 (5 bases). The CDR3 runs to 13 residues. From germline, CDR1 is SGHAT and CDR2 FQDESV (reference sequence). The CDR3 reads CASTTGSTDPQYF. CDR3 in DNA: TGTGCCAGCACAACAGGTAGCACAGATCCGCAGTATTTT.

This clonotype has just a few counts. The chain has TRBV29-1 and TRBJ2-1; 14 bases agree with TRBD2. After removal of 1 base from V and 2 bases from J, the junction contained 7 bases not matched to a gene. This CDR3 has 18 amino acids. In germline, CDR1 is SQVTM, CDR2 ANQGSEA. The CDR3 DNA reads as TGCAGCGTTGAAGGACTAGCGGGAGGGTTTCACACCTACAATGAGCAGTTCTTC. Translating gives CSVEGLAGGFHTYNEQFF.

The chain links TRBV6-2 or TRBV6-3 to TRBJ1-5; D gene ambiguous. The CDR3 spans 12 residues. The V gene's germline CDR1 is MNHEY and CDR2 SVGEGT. Trimming took off 3 bases at V and 7 bases at J, with 7 bases between the two ends. This CDR3 is CASSYYGQPQHF. CDR3 nucleotides: TGTGCCAGCAGTTATTATGGGCAGCCCCAGCATTTT.

The V gene is TRBV11-3, the J gene TRBJ2-3; D is possibly TRBD2 (6 bases). Looked up from germline, CDR1 is SGHNT and CDR2 is YENEEA. The CDR3 is made up of 16 amino acids. For the CDR3, the DNA is TGTGTCAGTAGCTTAGGAGCGGGCCCTAGCACAGATACGCAGTATTTT. Translation: CVSSLGAGPSTDTQYF.

The chain carries TRBV5-1 and TRBJ2-7, with 9 bases fitting TRBD1. Germline trimming cut 4 bases from V and 3 bases from J; bases unmatched to any gene: 11. Germline CDR1 reads SGHRS; CDR2 reads YFSETQ. This CDR3 region has 16 residues. CDR3 sequence reads: CASSAYHRGHRYEQYF. CDR3 in DNA: TGCGCCAGCAGCGCCTATCACAGGGGGCATCGCTACGAGCAGTACTTC.

This clonotype was seen at least ten times. One junction end does not reproduce the germline sequence, and a read error may be involved. The chain uses TRBV6-2 or TRBV6-3 and TRBJ1-1; tentatively, D is TRBD1 (6 bases). The CDR3 sequence is 12 residues long. CDR1 and CDR2 (germline): MNHEY, SVGEGT. The chain's CDR3 is CASSYYGGADRF. The CDR3, as DNA: TGTGCCAGCAGTTACTATGGGGGGGCCGATCGCTTT.

This rearrangement joins TRBV6-1 to TRBJ2-2, with 11 nucleotides matching TRBD2. V shed 6 bases, J shed 4 bases, and the junction held 7 bases outside the gene matches. CDR3 length: 16 residues. Germline CDR1 reads MNHNS; CDR2 reads SASEGT. Here the CDR3 reads CASSQIAGGGTGELFF. DNA for the CDR3: TGTGCCAGCAGCCAAATAGCGGGGGGGGGCACCGGGGAGCTGTTTTTT.

This clonotype was seen at least ten times. This chain links TRBV11-2 with TRBJ2-1, with 10 bases lining up with TRBD2. Germline CDR1 and CDR2: SGHAT and FQNNGV. Trimming removed 1 base from V and 0 bases from J; junction bases left unmatched: 6. The CDR3 is 18 residues long. The CDR3 bases are TGTGCCAGCAGCTTAGCGGGTGCTAGCGGGAGCTCCTACAATGAGCAGTTCTTC. Amino acids: CASSLAGASGSSYNEQFF.

On this clonotype itself: At one end, the junction sequence differs from germline, possibly due to a read error. The CDR3 bases are TGTGTCAGCAGTGAAATGGGGGAGGGTGAGCAGTTCTTC. Translation gives CVSSEMGEGEQFF. The chain has TRBV2 and TRBJ2-1, with TRBD2 identical over 7 bases. The CDR3 is made up of 13 amino acids. Germline V CDR1 and CDR2: SNHLY, FYNNEI.

This clonotype was recorded at least ten times. V usage is TRBV11-1 and J usage is TRBJ1-1, with 7 positions matching TRBD1. V lost 5 bases to trimming and J lost 5 bases; unmatched junction nucleotides: 8. The CDR3 has 14 residues. Germline V lookup: CDR1 SGHAT, CDR2 FQDESV (reference sequence). CDR3 region: CASSDRVSGTEAFF. The CDR3 nucleotides read TGTGCCAGCAGCGACAGGGTTTCTGGGACTGAAGCTTTCTTT.

The V gene is TRBV11-2, the J gene TRBJ2-2; a weak D match, TRBD2 (6 bases). Trimming took off 9 bases at V and 9 bases at J, with 26 bases between the two ends. CDR1 SGHAT and CDR2 FQNNGV come from the germline V gene. The CDR3 has 16 residues. The CDR3 protein is CASSLDHAGLGRELFF. The CDR3 DNA follows: TGTGCCAGTAGTTTAGATCATGCGGGGCTGGGCAGGGAGCTGTTTTTT.

This clonotype was observed a handful of times. V and J are TRBV4-1 and TRBJ1-5; 10 bases map to TRBD1. Germline V lookup: CDR1 MGHRA, CDR2 YSYEKL. This CDR3 comprises 17 residues. With 4 bases clipped from V and 4 bases from J, the junction kept 10 bases outside the gene matches. CDR3 residues: CASSPGQGVGGNQPQHF. DNA of the CDR3: TGCGCCAGCAGCCCTGGACAGGGGGTAGGGGGGAATCAGCCCCAGCATTTT.

This clonotype was seen ten or more times. V gene TRBV7-8 combines with J gene TRBJ2-3; the D is unclear. The CDR3 contains 12 residues. In germline, CDR1 is SGHVS, CDR2 FQNEAQ. Trimming shortened V by 5 bases and J by 5 bases, and 8 bases separated the two germline ends. In DNA form, the CDR3 reads TGTGCCAGCAGCACTCCCGTAGATACGCAGTATTTT. It is translated as CASSTPVDTQYF. The entire variable domain, with the rest obtained from reference TRBV7-8 and TRBJ2-3, is as follows: GAGVSQSPRYKVAKRGQDVALRCDPISGHVSLFWYQQALGQGPEFLTYFQNEAQLDKSGLPSDRFFAERPEGSVSTLKIQRTQQEDSAVYLCASSTPVDTQYFGPGTRLTVL.

The chain combines TRBV29-1 with TRBJ2-7, with D possibly being TRBD1 or TRBD2 (6 bases each). The CDR3 is 14 amino acids. V was shortened by 5 bases and J by 0 bases, with 14 bases between the two germline ends. Germline assignment: CDR1 SQVTM and CDR2 ANQGSEA. CDR3 DNA sequence: TGCAGCGTTCTGCATGGGGGGCCCTCCTACGAGCAGTACTTC. It specifies CSVLHGGPSYEQYF.

The V call is TRBV11-2, the J call TRBJ1-5; D not certain. With 10 bases removed from V and 5 bases from J, the gap between germline ends came to 15 bases. Germline assignment: CDR1 SGHAT and CDR2 FQNNGV. This CDR3 contains 13 residues. The CDR3 here is CANCLVWDQPQHF. In nucleotides, the CDR3 is TGTGCCAACTGCTTAGTATGGGATCAGCCCCAGCATTTT. Drawing the rest from reference TRBV11-2 and TRBJ1-5, the complete variable domain is EAGVAQSPRYKIIEKRQSVAFWCNPISGHATLYWYQQILGQGPKLLIQFQNNGVVDDSQLPKDRFSAERLKGVDSTLKIQPAKLEDSAVYLCANCLVWDQPQHFGDGTRLSIL.

This chain links TRBV7-9 with TRBJ2-6; D may correspond to TRBD1 or TRBD2 (5 bases each). The CDR3 is 17 residues long. CDR1 and CDR2 from the germline V gene are SEHNR and FQNEAQ (reference sequence). V was shortened by 1 base and J by 0 bases, with 10 bases between the two germline ends. In DNA form, the CDR3 reads TGTGCCAGCAGCTTAGAGGGACGGATCTCTGGGGCCAACGTCCTGACTTTC. Its protein product is CASSLEGRISGANVLTF.

The table lists this clonotype with many counts. This chain connects TRBV11-3 to TRBJ1-1; TRBD1 matches 7 bases. The germline CDR1 and CDR2 sequences are SGHNT and YENEEA. The V gene end was trimmed by 5 bases and the J gene end by 5 bases; junction bases not matched to a gene: 5. The CDR3 covers 13 residues. In nucleotides, the CDR3 is TGTGCCAGCAGCAAGGGGGCCCGAACTGAAGCTTTCTTT. This gives the protein CASSKGARTEAFF.

This clonotype was seen at least ten times. The chain couples TRBV4-1 to TRBJ2-7, with 7 bases that match TRBD1. V dropped 2 bases and J dropped 2; count of bases not matched to a gene: 6. The CDR3 extends over 15 amino acids. Germline CDR1 MGHRA, CDR2 YSYEKL. CDR3 region: CASSQWTGTAYEQYF. As DNA, the CDR3 is TGCGCCAGCAGCCAATGGACTGGGACAGCCTACGAGCAGTACTTC.

Regarding this clonotype: One end of the junction varies from germline; a read error may be responsible. The chain employs TRBV6-5 and TRBJ2-7; D might be TRBD1 or TRBD2, each matching 6 bases. CDR1 and CDR2 from the germline V gene are MNHEY and SVGAGI. The CDR3 consists of 16 residues. CDR3 nucleotides: TGTGCCATCAGTTACGGTCGTAGGGGGGCGGCAGCCGAGCAGCACTTC. It is translated as CAISYGRRGAAAEQHF.

A word on this clonotype: This could be a read error, since a much larger clone is one nucleotide away. The J gene is TRBJ2-1, the V gene TRBV29-1; D is unclear. This CDR3 is 12 amino acids long. The germline V gene has CDR1 SQVTM and CDR2 ANQGSEA. CDR3 amino acids: CNVEDQVYEQFF. For the CDR3, the DNA is TGCAACGTTGAAGATCAGGTCTATGAGCAGTTCTTC.

As for this clonotype: Compared with germline, one end of the junction differs, possibly owing to a read error. This sequence joins TRBV11-1 and TRBJ2-2; TRBD1 might be the D (6 bases). Germline values: CDR1 SGHAT, CDR2 FQDESV (reference sequence). This CDR3 contains 16 residues. For the CDR3, the DNA is TGTGCCAGCAGCTTAGCTCCAGTATGGGACACCTGGGAGCTGTTTTTT. Translating it yields CASSLAPVWDTWELFF. Based on the CDR3 plus reference TRBV11-1 and TRBJ2-2, the full variable domain is EAEVAQSPRYKITEKSQAVAFWCDPISGHATLYWYRQILGQGPELLVQFQDESVVDDSQLPKDRFSAERLKGVDSTLKIQPAELGDSAMYLCASSLAPVWDTWELFFGEGSRLTVL.